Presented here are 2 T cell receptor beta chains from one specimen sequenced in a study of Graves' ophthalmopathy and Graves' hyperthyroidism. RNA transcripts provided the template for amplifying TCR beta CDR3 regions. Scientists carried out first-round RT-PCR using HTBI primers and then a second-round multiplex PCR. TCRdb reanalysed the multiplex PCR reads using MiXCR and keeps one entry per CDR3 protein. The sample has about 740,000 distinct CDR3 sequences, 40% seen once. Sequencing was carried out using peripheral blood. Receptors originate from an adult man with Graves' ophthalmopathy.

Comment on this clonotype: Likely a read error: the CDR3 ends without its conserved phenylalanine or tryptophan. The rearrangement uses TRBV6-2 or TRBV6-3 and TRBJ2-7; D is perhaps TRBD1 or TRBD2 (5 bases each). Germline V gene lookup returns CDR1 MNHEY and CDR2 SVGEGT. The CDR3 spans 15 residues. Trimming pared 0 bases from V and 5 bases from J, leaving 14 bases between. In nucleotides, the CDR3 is TGTGCCAGCAGTTACTCCCGGGGCCTAGGGGACGAGCAGTACTGC. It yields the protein CASSYSRGLGDEQYC.

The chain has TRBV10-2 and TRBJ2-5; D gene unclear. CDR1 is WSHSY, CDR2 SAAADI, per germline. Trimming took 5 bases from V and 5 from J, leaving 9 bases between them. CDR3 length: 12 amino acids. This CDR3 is CASSNSRETQYF. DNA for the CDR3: TGCGCCAGCAGTAATAGTAGGGAGACCCAGTACTTC.